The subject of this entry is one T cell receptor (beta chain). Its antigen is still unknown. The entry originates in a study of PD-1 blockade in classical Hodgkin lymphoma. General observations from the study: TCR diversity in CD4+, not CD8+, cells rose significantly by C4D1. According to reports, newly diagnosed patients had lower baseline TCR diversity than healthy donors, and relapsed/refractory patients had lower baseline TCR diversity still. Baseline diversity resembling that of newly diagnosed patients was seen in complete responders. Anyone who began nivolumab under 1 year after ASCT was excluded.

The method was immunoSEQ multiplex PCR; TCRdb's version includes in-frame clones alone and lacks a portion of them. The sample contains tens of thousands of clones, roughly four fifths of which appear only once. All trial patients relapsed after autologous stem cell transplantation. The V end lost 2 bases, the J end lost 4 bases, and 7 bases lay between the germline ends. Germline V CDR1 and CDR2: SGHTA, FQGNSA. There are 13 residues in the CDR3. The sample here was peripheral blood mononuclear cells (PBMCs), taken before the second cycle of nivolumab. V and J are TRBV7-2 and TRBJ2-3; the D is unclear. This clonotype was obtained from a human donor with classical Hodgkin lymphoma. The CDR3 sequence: CASSLWVADTQYF. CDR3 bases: TGTGCCAGCAGCTTATGGGTTGCAGATACGCAGTATTTT.